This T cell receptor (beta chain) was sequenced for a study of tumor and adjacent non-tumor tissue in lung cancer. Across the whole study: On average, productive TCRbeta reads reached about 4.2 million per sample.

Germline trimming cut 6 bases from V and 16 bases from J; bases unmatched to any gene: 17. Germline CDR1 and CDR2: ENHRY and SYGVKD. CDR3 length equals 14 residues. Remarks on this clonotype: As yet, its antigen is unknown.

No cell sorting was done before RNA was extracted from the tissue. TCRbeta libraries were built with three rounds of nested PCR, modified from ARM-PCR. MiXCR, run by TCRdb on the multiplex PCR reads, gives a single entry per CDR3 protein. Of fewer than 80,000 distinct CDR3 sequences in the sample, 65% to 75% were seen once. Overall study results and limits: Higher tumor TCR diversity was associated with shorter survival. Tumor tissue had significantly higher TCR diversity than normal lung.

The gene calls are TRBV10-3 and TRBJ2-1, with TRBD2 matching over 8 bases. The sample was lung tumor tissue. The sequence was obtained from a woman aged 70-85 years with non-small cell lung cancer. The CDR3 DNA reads TGTGCCATCAGCCCGGGACTAGAGGACAATGAGTACTTCTTC. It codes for CAISPGLEDNEYFF.